The source of this TCR beta chain is a study of shared clonotypes between healthy human individuals. Findings of the study overall: When compared with the clonotypes that were shared by all four sorted-subset donors, the non-shared clonotypes turned out to have lower generation probabilities.

This clone has just one count. Its antigen is unidentified. Assay used: immunoSEQ multiplex PCR; TCRdb lists only in-frame clones, some missing. The sample consists of more than 1 million clones, approximately 80% of them appearing once. Germline-derived CDR1 and CDR2 are WSHSY and SAAADI. V was clipped by 0 bases and J by 3 bases; unmatched bases: 7. CDR3 length equals 16 residues. V is TRBV10-2 and J is TRBJ2-7; TRBD1 agrees at 8 bases. This receptor was taken from a man between 18 and 29 years old in good health. Some clones in this sample may be carry-over from other donors' samples. The sequencing input was memory CD4+ T cells from PBMCs. The subset denotes: CD45RA-negative fraction. CDR3 amino acids: CASSESSGRGLYEQYF. The CDR3 region has the DNA TGCGCCAGCAGTGAGTCTTCCGGCAGGGGGCTCTACGAGCAGTACTTC.